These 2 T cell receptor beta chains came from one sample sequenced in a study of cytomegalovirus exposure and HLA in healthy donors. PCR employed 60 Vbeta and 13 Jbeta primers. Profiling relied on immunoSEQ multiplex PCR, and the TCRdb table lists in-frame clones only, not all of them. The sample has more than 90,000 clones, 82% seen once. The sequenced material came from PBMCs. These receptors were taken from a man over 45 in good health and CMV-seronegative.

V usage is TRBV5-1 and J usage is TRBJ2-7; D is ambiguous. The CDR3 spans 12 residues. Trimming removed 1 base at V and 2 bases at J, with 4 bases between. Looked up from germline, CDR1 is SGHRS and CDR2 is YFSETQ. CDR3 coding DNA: TGCGCCAGCAGCTTGACTGCCTACGAGCAGTACTTC. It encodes CASSLTAYEQYF.

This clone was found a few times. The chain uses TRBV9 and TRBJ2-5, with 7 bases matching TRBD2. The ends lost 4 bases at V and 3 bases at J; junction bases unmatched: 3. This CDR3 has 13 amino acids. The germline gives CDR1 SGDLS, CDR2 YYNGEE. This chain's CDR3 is CASSFGGEETQYF. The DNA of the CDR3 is TGTGCCAGCAGCTTTGGGGGGGAAGAGACCCAGTACTTC.